The clone carrying this T cell receptor beta chain was counted between two and nine times. This sample is part of a study of blood T cell repertoires in COVID-19. At the level of the study: The samples span acute and convalescent COVID-19 from the United States, Italy and Spain. From T cells, B-cell-depleted T cells, or PBMCs came the material, which was cDNA or gDNA.

Germline CDR1 is SGHTA and CDR2 is FQGTGA. V lost 2 bases and J lost 0, with 10 bases in between. This CDR3 is 16 amino acids long. Authors' methods: The assay estimated nucleated cells by amplifying reference gene primers. Sequenced by immunoSEQ multiplex PCR; TCRdb stores in-frame clones only, minus some. D and trimming were read from the DNA, whereas the V and J calls and clone size are those reported in that table. This table holds 150,000 to 200,000 clones, 80% to 90% found once. The sample consisted of peripheral blood. The source is a man aged 50 or older with active or convalescent COVID-19. The J gene is TRBJ2-2, the V gene TRBV7-3, with D perhaps matching TRBD1 (6 bases). The CDR3 nucleotides are TGTGCCAGCAGCTTACAGGGGTTCGCGAACACCGGGGAGCTGTTTTTT. Translating gives CASSLQGFANTGELFF.